The TCR beta chain described here comes from a study of cytomegalovirus exposure and HLA in healthy donors (dated by TCRdb to about 2017). At the level of the whole study: An earlier analysis of roughly 500 of the donors reported more than 250 Gb of sequence data and about 100 million unique TCR beta sequences from 150 million to 200 million T cells. HLA typing covered class I and class II loci at four-digit resolution. The study profiled the T cell repertoires of hundreds of subjects by immunosequencing and related them to cytomegalovirus serostatus. The study aimed to test whether cataloging public T cell receptors could reveal signatures of past pathogen exposure. A later genetic analysis took genome-wide SNP genotypes for 398 of the 666 donors and used that subset as a discovery cohort. In a later analysis, previously published TCR beta repertoires from several hundred donors were re-analyzed and high-resolution HLA genotyping was added so that TCR occurrence patterns could be studied. Typing coverage differed by locus: A, B, C, DRB1 and DQB1 were typed in about 620-630 donors, DQA1 in 500 to 550, DPA1 in around 580, and DPB1 in just under 480. About 280 gigabases of sequencing data and around 88 million unique TCR sequences made up an early release that covered around 640 HLA-typed donors. Along with the roughly 670-subject first cohort, a separate validation cohort of over a hundred different subjects was used. An earlier analysis of several hundred of the donors used high-throughput TCR beta sequencing to judge whether each TCR beta V gene segment behaved as functional or pseudogenic. On average, about 240,000 unique TCR beta nucleotide sequences were sequenced per donor among some 430 genotyped donors of the cohort, with roughly 18% of those sequences being non-productive. Because of strong linkage in the cohort, roughly five DR-DQ haplotypes were treated as single units for association and clustering. The genetic ancestry cluster associated with self-reported Caucasian donors included 81% of the roughly 380 genotyped donors. Every discovery cohort repertoire had been produced on one sequencing platform. Donor age, sex, ethnicity and CMV serostatus were collected together with the repertoire data. Rather than drawing on any new phenotypic data, the later analysis identified candidate immune exposures from TCR beta sequences and the way those sequences occurred across donors. The study combined high-throughput TCR immunosequencing, statistical association of individual TCRs with disease status, and machine learning to predict cytomegalovirus infection status.

The CDR3, from cysteine to phenylalanine, totals 15 residues. CDR3 DNA only is kept here, 45 bases in frame from base 1. CDR1 is given as SGHAT and CDR2 as FQNNGV, both from the germline V gene. The junction shows trimming of 5 bases on V and 3 bases on J, and the gene matches do not reach 5 bases of it. The full study reports these points: Specific HLA alleles were associated with some 15,000 TCR beta sequences at a false discovery rate of 0.05 in a later analysis. Because HLA typing was missing for some donors at each locus, association tests included only the typed subset. When HLA alleles, especially DR and DQ, strongly co-occurred, TCR associations were difficult to assign to individual alleles. Roughly uniform sequencing depth across donors was assumed in presence/absence analyses, although this assumption may not hold. Only TCR beta chains were sequenced in this cohort, and the absence of alpha or paired-chain data limited detectable features. In both the original and validation cohorts, the classifier was reported to diagnose cytomegalovirus status with high specificity and sensitivity. A later analysis found that TCR association rates varied across HLA loci, with DRB1 alleles showing the most associated TCRs and HLA-C alleles the fewest. Because counts were too low, 15 to 20 rarely observed V segments, including chromosome 9 orphons, were excluded from the earlier analysis of some 540 of the donors. According to a later genetic analysis, donors in an Asian-associated ancestry cluster had fewer N-insertions in productive TCRs than the approximately 690-donor mean. Broadly in line with IMGT annotations, most TCR beta V segments showed up in productive rearrangements about 87% or about 30% of the time in an earlier analysis of several hundred of the donors. Because the 87-base-pair reads could not distinguish some IMGT-functional V segments, including TRBV6-2 and TRBV6-3, those segments were excluded. A cluster of highly shared sequence variants was judged likely to be a technical artifact of the sequencing pipeline. According to a later analysis, parvovirus B19, influenza, CMV and Epstein-Barr virus appeared linked to several top co-occurrence clusters. The authors suggested that the approach could potentially be generalized to other disease states and immunological phenotypes. While some public TCRs were present in many individuals, most TCR sequences turned up only very rarely across donors. In the study, around 160 TCR beta chains were listed as associated with cytomegalovirus. A few of the identified cytomegalovirus-associated TCR beta chains were confirmed in vitro to be specific for cytomegalovirus antigens. In a later analysis, HLA-associated TCR beta chains were found to be more clonally expanded and to have lower generation probabilities than equally common non-associated chains. In a later genetic analysis, a missense DCLRE1C variant was associated with V-gene and J-gene trimming of TCR beta chains, and the association was replicated in an independent cohort. A further reported finding was that TCR beta sequences accurately predicted the HLA-A and HLA-B alleles for most subjects in the first cohort. CMV serostatus was the only immune exposure information available for the cohort. A later analysis found that most CMV-associated TCR beta chains appeared HLA-restricted, with HLA associations seemingly driven largely by CMV exposure. Linkage disequilibrium might explain the correlated functional status among segregating V segments, but an unknown experimental factor could not be ruled out.

The cohort comprised fewer than 700 healthy bone marrow donors. Cohort members were all nominally healthy when sampled, although unrecorded immune exposures were likely present. The donor was CMV seronegative and was included in the group of hundreds of seronegative cohort members. A peripheral blood sample was provided by each donor, and peripheral blood mononuclear cells were used for TCR beta sequencing. The Qiagen DNeasy Blood Extraction Kit was used to extract genomic DNA from the blood cell samples. Notes on this clone: The antigen this receptor binds is unknown.

The receptor library was made with the immunoSEQ multiplex PCR assay. A mixture of 60 forward primers for TCR Vbeta segments and 13 reverse primers for TCR Jbeta segments was used in the multiplex PCR. The CDR3 region of rearranged TCR beta genes was amplified from genomic DNA with a multiplex PCR assay. On the Illumina HiSeq System, the amplified TCR beta libraries were sequenced as 87-base-pair reads. From the authors' description of their analysis: A later analysis tallied 75 million to 85 million unique TCR beta chains across the 700 or so repertoires, and approximately 11 million of those chains were shared by two or more donors. Raw reads were error-corrected and collapsed into unique sequences with a nearest-neighbor algorithm that merged closely related sequences to remove PCR and sequencing errors. V, D and J gene segments were assigned by aligning CDR3 sequences to IMGT reference sequences. For a sequence to be retained, a match of at least six nucleotides was required to both a V gene segment and a J gene segment. A rearrangement was called productive if the CDR3 had no stop codons and remained in frame with V and J, and every other rearrangement was called non-productive. Following IMGT convention, CDR3 was defined as the stretch from the second conserved V-encoded cysteine to the conserved J-encoded phenylalanine. In an earlier analysis of approximately 590 of the donors, sequences lacking an unambiguous match to a single V gene segment were excluded. An earlier analysis of several hundred of the donors called V segments functional above 56.7% productive rearrangements and segregating when the between-donor standard deviation exceeded 5%. A statistical classification framework was built for diagnosing cytomegalovirus status from the catalog of TCR beta chain sequences. A later analysis assigned V and J genes by comparing TCR nucleotide sequences with IMGT/GENE-DB human TR gene sequences. In a later analysis, CDR3 sequences and most-parsimonious VDJ recombination scenarios were assigned using the TCRdist pipeline. In a later analysis, each TCR beta chain was defined by its CDR3 amino acid sequence together with its V-gene family, and reads lacking a unique V-gene family were excluded. In a later analysis, approximately 640 highly shared, low-generation-probability nucleotide sequences were removed to address suspected cross-contamination and a sequencing artifact. In a later analysis, a clonal expansion index was calculated for each public chain from normalized within-repertoire ranks of inferred template counts. In a later analysis, generation probabilities were computed using a VDJ recombination model fitted to out-of-frame rearrangements, and the results were checked against IGoR. A later analysis scored TCR-TCR, TCR-HLA and TCR-CMV co-occurrence with hypergeometric tests, applying a repertoire-size bias correction to TCR pairs. A later analysis estimated false discovery rates by permuting HLA or CMV assignments 20 times. In a later analysis, co-occurring TCRs were grouped using DBSCAN, with TCRdist sequence similarity added in when clustering inside HLA-allele-positive subsets. Co-occurrence clustering excluded repertoires with fewer than 30,000 or more than 120,000 public chains, plus five with anomalous nucleotide sharing. As stored in TCRdb, this immuneACCESS dataset retains in-frame rearrangements with V and J assigned. A fraction of the clones does not appear; measured against another copy, unresolved V genes explain less than half of the discrepancy, and the remainder lacks a known reason. The D gene and trimming were derived from the DNA, and the V and J assignments and clone size from that table. The record for this sample contains 100,000 to 150,000 clones. The top ten clones comprise 3.6% of the sample.

This sequence was found in a man younger than 35 in good health and CMV-seronegative. Sequenced sample: PBMCs. The rearranged chain carries TRBV11-2 and TRBJ2-5; 11 junctional bases match TRBD1. The nucleotide sequence is given as TGTGCCAGCAGCGCGGGACAGGGGGTCAAAGAGACCCAGTACTTC. Translated, this gives CASSAGQGVKETQYF.